The 17 T cell receptor beta chains below were found in one sample sequenced in a study of spatial heterogeneity in lung cancer. Time point defined: sample taken at primary tumor resection. TCRdb analysed the 5' RACE reads with MiXCR anew, one entry per CDR3 protein. In the table there are approximately 6,000 distinct CDR3 sequences, roughly 7.4% of which are singletons. This specimen was normal lung tissue next to the tumor, taken at surgery. Source of these receptors: a female donor with early-stage non-small cell lung cancer.

The rearrangement uses TRBV2 and TRBJ2-1; D gene uncertain. V dropped 6 bases and J dropped 9 bases, with 12 bases sitting between them. CDR1 and CDR2 (germline): SNHLY, FYNNEI. This CDR3 contains 12 residues. CDR3 sequence reads: CASRVDSPEQFF. The DNA for the CDR3 is TGTGCCAGCAGGGTTGACTCTCCTGAGCAGTTCTTC.

By share of the sample, this clonotype is medium-sized. The chain is built from TRBV12-3 or TRBV12-4 and TRBJ1-1, with D unresolved. Trimming shortened V by 5 bases and J by 1 base, and 14 bases separated the two germline ends. This CDR3 region has 15 residues. CDR3 amino acids: CASSLDLRANTEAFF. The CDR3 DNA follows: TGTGCCAGCAGTCTCGACCTCCGGGCGAACACTGAAGCTTTCTTT.

This clonotype occurred many times. The chain uses TRBV30 and TRBJ1-6; D possibly corresponds to TRBD1 (5 bases). The CDR3 totals 15 residues. With 2 bases removed from V and 6 bases from J, the gap between germline ends came to 14 bases. Germline V CDR1 and CDR2: GTSNPN, SVGIG (reference sequence). The CDR3 DNA is TGTGCCTGGAGTCCGACTGGGACCCTTAATTCACCCCTCCACTTT. The encoded protein is CAWSPTGTLNSPLHF. The complete variable domain, with remaining parts taken from reference TRBV30 and TRBJ1-6, reads SQTIHQWPATLVQPVGSPLSLECTVEGTSNPNLYWYRQAAGRGLQLLFYSVGIGQISSEVPQNLSASRPQDRQFILSSKKLLLSDSGFYLCAWSPTGTLNSPLHFGNGTRLTVT.

This clonotype was observed a handful of times. The chain links TRBV6-5 to TRBJ1-5, with 7 bases matching TRBD1. Germline V gene lookup returns CDR1 MNHEY and CDR2 SVGAGI. The junction had 6 bases not matched to a gene; V was cut back by 6 bases and J by 4 bases. The CDR3 length is 14 residues. CDR3 DNA: TGTGCCAGCAGCCCAGGACAGGCAAATCAGCCCCAGCATTTT. Protein: CASSPGQANQPQHF.

This clonotype was picked up many times. The V and J genes are TRBV2 and TRBJ1-5; D remains unclear. CDR1 is SNHLY, CDR2 FYNNEI, per germline. Trimming took off 1 base at V and 0 bases at J, with 13 bases between the two ends. The CDR3 has 17 residues. CDR3 DNA sequence: TGTGCCAGCAGTGAAGACACCCTCGGGGTTAGCAATCAGCCCCAGCATTTT. This gives the protein CASSEDTLGVSNQPQHF.

This clonotype ranks as medium-sized. The chain joins TRBV29-1 to TRBJ2-7, with D possibly matching TRBD2 (6 bases). This CDR3 is built from 15 residues. In germline, CDR1 is SQVTM, CDR2 ANQGSEA. V lost 0 bases and J lost 2, with 14 bases in between. This CDR3 is CSVEDTEGPTYEQYF. The CDR3 DNA sequence: TGCAGCGTTGAAGATACGGAGGGGCCTACCTACGAGCAGTACTTC.

The chain joins TRBV3-1 to TRBJ1-1; no clear D gene. The CDR3 runs to 12 residues. Germline assignment: CDR1 LGHDT and CDR2 YNNKEL (reference sequence). Deletions cut 0 bases from V and 6 bases from J, with 5 bases between. DNA for the CDR3: TGTGCCAGCAGCCAAGAGCCCGCTGAAGCTTTCTTT. Its translation: CASSQEPAEAFF.

This chain joins TRBV27 and TRBJ2-3; the D gene could be TRBD1 or TRBD2 (6 bases each). V was trimmed by 4 bases and J by 8 bases, leaving 16 bases between them. CDR1 and CDR2 from the germline V gene are MNHEY and SMNVEV (reference sequence). The CDR3 has 14 residues. In nucleotides, the CDR3 is TGTGCCAGCAGTTCCCCGGGGGCAGATGCTACGCAGTATTTT. It specifies CASSSPGADATQYF.

In its sample, this clonotype ranks as medium-sized. This chain uses TRBV7-2 with TRBJ2-3; 8 bases map to TRBD1. CDR3 length: 15 amino acids. The germline V gene encodes CDR1 SGHTA and CDR2 FQGNSA. The V segment lost 2 bases and the J segment 2 bases; nucleotides outside the gene matches: 3. CDR3 sequence reads: CASSLPGQVTDTQYF. In nucleotides, the CDR3 is TGTGCCAGCAGCTTACCGGGACAGGTCACAGATACGCAGTATTTT.

This clonotype is labeled medium-sized. This chain connects TRBV2 to TRBJ1-2; TRBD1 aligns across 7 bases. Germline trimming cut 6 bases from V and 5 bases from J; bases unmatched to any gene: 9. This CDR3 is built from 14 residues. Germline V CDR1 and CDR2: SNHLY, FYNNEI. CDR3 in DNA: TGTGCCAGCAGAAAGGGACAGTCTTTATATGGCTACACCTTC. Protein: CASRKGQSLYGYTF.

This clonotype was seen ten or more times. The chain uses TRBV29-1 and TRBJ2-3; unclear D gene. Germline lookup yields CDR1 SQVTM and CDR2 ANQGSEA. V lost 6 bases and J lost 0, with 4 bases in between. This CDR3 region has 11 residues. Here the CDR3 reads CSVESTDTQYF. CDR3 bases: TGCAGCGTCGAAAGCACAGATACGCAGTATTTT.

This clonotype qualifies as medium-sized. The chain couples TRBV30 to TRBJ2-2; either TRBD1 or TRBD2 may fit D (5 bases each). The germline V gene encodes CDR1 GTSNPN and CDR2 SVGIG (reference sequence). The CDR3 has 14 residues. CDR3 region: CAHQLGTTGRELFF. The CDR3 DNA is TGTGCTCACCAATTGGGGACCACCGGCCGGGAGCTGTTTTTT.

The table lists this clonotype with many counts. The V call is TRBV20-1, the J call TRBJ1-6; 7 bases match TRBD1. V dropped 4 bases and J dropped 10; count of bases not matched to a gene: 4. This CDR3 contains 12 residues. Germline V lookup: CDR1 DFQATT, CDR2 SNEGSKA (reference sequence). The chain's CDR3 is CSAIQGKSPLHF. As DNA, the CDR3 is TGCAGTGCTATACAGGGGAAGTCACCCCTCCACTTT.

The V call is TRBV9, the J call TRBJ2-2, with D unclear. The V end was cut by 4 bases, the J end by 0 bases, with 13 bases between. There are 16 residues in the CDR3. Germline V gene lookup returns CDR1 SGDLS and CDR2 YYNGEE. The CDR3 DNA reads as TGTGCCAGCAGCCCCCATGTCGGTACGAACACCGGGGAGCTGTTTTTT. This sequence encodes CASSPHVGTNTGELFF.

This clonotype appeared many times. This chain joins TRBV12-3 or TRBV12-4 and TRBJ1-4; D ambiguous. Trimming pared 6 bases from V and 7 bases from J, leaving 9 bases between. The CDR3 is 12 amino acids. The CDR3 here is CASRGPGEKLFF. CDR3 nucleotide sequence: TGTGCCAGCAGAGGACCGGGTGAAAAACTGTTTTTT.

By frequency in the sample, this clonotype is medium-sized. The chain combines TRBV7-9 with TRBJ1-6, with TRBD1 matching over 8 bases. Unmatched junction bases numbered 5, after V lost 6 bases and J lost 7 bases. Per germline, CDR1 SEHNR and CDR2 FQNEAQ (reference sequence). The CDR3 runs 14 residues. Written as DNA, the CDR3 is TGTGCCAGCAGATGGACAGGGAACAATTCACCCCTCCACTTT. Its translation: CASRWTGNNSPLHF.

In this sample, this clonotype turned up a few times. V gene TRBV18 combines with J gene TRBJ2-7; tentative D call: TRBD1 (6 bases). Germline lookup yields CDR1 KGHSH and CDR2 LQKENI. The CDR3 runs 13 residues. With 5 bases removed from V and 7 bases from J, the gap between germline ends came to 15 bases. The CDR3 nucleotides are TGTGCCAGCTCAGGGGGCCCTATTGAGGAGCAGTACTTC. It yields the protein CASSGGPIEEQYF.